What follows are 27 T cell receptor beta chains derived from one specimen sequenced in a study of blood T cell repertoires in COVID-19 (dated by TCRdb to 2019 to 2021). The method behind the library was the immunoSEQ multiplex PCR assay. TCRdb provides this immuneACCESS table in a form limited to in-frame rearrangements. Some clones are lacking; in checked studies, under half of them reflect an unresolved V gene, and why the rest are absent is not known. For this sample the table gives 200,000 to 250,000 clones, of which about 80% were detected only once. The top ten constitute 3% to 3.5% of the sample. What was sequenced was peripheral blood. The origin of the receptors is a woman under 40 who had recovered from COVID-19.

This chain links TRBV7-6 with TRBJ2-5, with 11 nucleotides matching TRBD2. The CDR3 contains 16 residues. The J segment lost 1 base and the V segment lost 1 base, leaving 2 bases of the junction unmatched. Germline V gives CDR1 SGHVS, CDR2 FNYEAQ. In nucleotides, the CDR3 is TGTGCCAGCAGCTTAGATGGGACTAGCGGCCAAGAGACCCAGTACTTC. It encodes CASSLDGTSGQETQYF.

This clone was found once. This sequence joins TRBV2 and TRBJ1-6; D perhaps matches TRBD1 (6 bases). This CDR3 comprises 13 residues. The V and J ends lost 8 bases and 10 bases respectively, with 15 bases between them. From germline, CDR1 is SNHLY and CDR2 FYNNEI. The CDR3 nucleotides read TGTGCCAGCGAGGGGGGGGCAGGCTCACCCCTCCACTTT. It is translated as CASEGGAGSPLHF.

This chain links TRBV5-5 with TRBJ2-1; 14 bases align to TRBD2. Per germline, CDR1 SGHKS and CDR2 YYEKEE (reference sequence). CDR3 size: 15 residues. V shed 4 bases and J 8 bases; nucleotides not matched to a gene: 5. The CDR3 nucleotides are TGTGCCAGCAGCGTCGGGACTAGCGGGAGCTATGAGCAGTTCTTC. It encodes CASSVGTSGSYEQFF. The full variable domain, in which reference TRBV5-5 and TRBJ2-1 provide the parts outside the CDR3, is DAGVTQSPTHLIKTRGQQVTLRCSPISGHKSVSWYQQVLGQGPQFIFQYYEKEERGRGNFPDRFSARQFPNYSSELNVNALLLGDSALYLCASSVGTSGSYEQFFGPGTRLTVL.

V is TRBV11-2 and J is TRBJ2-7; 10 bases line up with TRBD2. The CDR3 is 16 amino acids. Germline V gene lookup returns CDR1 SGHAT and CDR2 FQNNGV. The trim removed 1 base at V and 2 bases at J, leaving 5 bases unmatched. The CDR3 nucleotides are TGTGCCAGCAGCTTAGGTGCTAGCGGGGGTCCCTACGAGCAGTACTTC. Amino acids: CASSLGASGGPYEQYF.

A single count supports this clone. The chain has TRBV5-1 and TRBJ2-7; D is uncertain. Germline lookup yields CDR1 SGHRS and CDR2 YFSETQ. Trimming took 0 bases from V and 0 from J, leaving 16 bases between them. The length of the CDR3 is 17 residues. This CDR3 is CASSLESVSSSSYEQYF. The CDR3 nucleotides are TGCGCCAGCAGCTTGGAGTCGGTCTCGTCGAGCTCCTACGAGCAGTACTTC.

This chain connects TRBV27 to TRBJ1-3, with a tentative D call TRBD1 (5 bases). Germline V gives CDR1 MNHEY, CDR2 SMNVEV (reference sequence). The ends were cut back, 6 bases at V and 3 bases at J, with 12 bases in the middle. This CDR3 is built from 14 residues. CDR3 DNA sequence: TGTGCCAGCAGCTTAAGGGGAGGTGGAAACACCATATATTTT. Its translation: CASSLRGGGNTIYF.

J is TRBJ1-5 and V is TRBV6-5, with TRBD1 identical over 10 bases. The trim removed 6 bases at V and 4 bases at J, leaving 6 bases unmatched. The length of the CDR3 is 15 residues. Per germline, CDR1 MNHEY and CDR2 SVGAGI. The CDR3 DNA reads TGTGCCAGCAGCGGGGACAGGGGCTTAAATCAGCCCCAGCATTTT. Protein sequence: CASSGDRGLNQPQHF.

V usage is TRBV7-3 and J usage is TRBJ2-5; 11 bases agree with TRBD2. The ends lost 5 bases at V and 5 bases at J; junction bases unmatched: 10. Germline V gene lookup returns CDR1 SGHTA and CDR2 FQGTGA. The CDR3 is 16 residues long. The CDR3 DNA reads as TGTGCCAGCAGCCTTAGCGGGAGGGCCGAGGGGGAGACCCAGTACTTC. Protein: CASSLSGRAEGETQYF.

The CDR3 bases are TGTGCCAGCAGCTCCGGGTCTGACGAGCAGTACTTC. Residues: CASSSGSDEQYF. The chain uses TRBV11-3 and TRBJ2-7; D gene uncertain. This CDR3 is 12 amino acids long. V gave up 4 bases and J gave up 5 bases, with 9 bases separating them. Germline V CDR1 and CDR2: SGHNT, YENEEA.

V and J are TRBV5-1 and TRBJ2-2, with D maybe TRBD2 (5 bases). This CDR3 region has 15 residues. Trimming took 1 base from V and 3 from J, leaving 10 bases between them. In germline, CDR1 is SGHRS, CDR2 YFSETQ. The CDR3 bases are TGCGCCAGCAGCTTGAGGACCGGGGACACCGGGGAGCTGTTTTTT. Its translation is CASSLRTGDTGELFF.

J is TRBJ1-1 and V is TRBV12-5; 7 nucleotides line up with TRBD1. From germline, CDR1 is LGHNT and CDR2 FRNRAP. This CDR3 region has 15 residues. V shed 5 bases, J shed 4 bases, and the junction held 10 bases outside the gene matches. The CDR3 sequence is CASGPNRGVGTEAFF. CDR3 coding DNA: TGTGCTAGTGGTCCGAACAGGGGTGTGGGCACTGAAGCTTTCTTT.

This clone appeared once. The chain links TRBV2 to TRBJ2-7; tentatively, D is TRBD1 (6 bases). CDR3 size: 16 residues. Germline V gene sequence: CDR1 SNHLY, CDR2 FYNNEI. Trimming took 4 bases from V and 1 from J, leaving 17 bases between them. The CDR3 loop is CASSGPQGRGSYEQYF. The CDR3 DNA is TGTGCCAGCAGTGGTCCACAGGGAAGAGGGTCCTACGAGCAGTACTTC.

The chain couples TRBV9 to TRBJ1-5, with D hard to call. V dropped 4 bases and J dropped 5 bases, with 16 bases sitting between them. This CDR3 is 15 amino acids long. Germline-derived CDR1 and CDR2 are SGDLS and YYNGEE. CDR3: CASSFSGSPDQPQHF. The CDR3 DNA sequence: TGTGCCAGCAGCTTCTCCGGGTCCCCGGATCAGCCCCAGCATTTT.

As for this clone: At one of its ends the junction is not consistent with the germline gene, which may arise from a read error. The chain employs TRBV5-8 and TRBJ2-1; D is undetermined. The CDR3 is 17 residues long. CDR1 and CDR2 from the germline V gene are SGHTS and YDEGEE. The CDR3 DNA reads TGTGCCAGCAGCGCGGATTCACCTCCTTTGACCTATAATGAGCAGTTCTTC. Translating gives CASSADSPPLTYNEQFF.

The sample holds a few counts of this clone. The chain employs TRBV25-1 and TRBJ1-4; 10 positions match TRBD1. The CDR3 runs 14 residues. The germline gives CDR1 MGHDK, CDR2 SYGVNS. V lost 8 bases and J lost 7; bases outside the gene matches: 7. The CDR3 sequence is CASAAGTGAEKLFF. CDR3 DNA sequence: TGTGCCAGCGCGGCCGGGACAGGGGCTGAAAAACTGTTTTTT.

The genes are TRBV7-9 and TRBJ1-3; TRBD1 agrees at 7 bases. V dropped 5 bases and J dropped 0; count of bases not matched to a gene: 7. Germline assignment: CDR1 SEHNR and CDR2 FQNEAQ (reference sequence). The CDR3 is made up of 16 amino acids. CDR3 sequence reads: CASSVRQGLSGNTIYF. In DNA form, the CDR3 reads TGTGCCAGCAGCGTCAGACAGGGACTCTCTGGAAACACCATATATTTT.

This clone turned up a few times. The V call is TRBV2, the J call TRBJ2-4; TRBD2 might be the D (6 bases). Trimming removed 3 bases at V and 0 bases at J, with 18 bases between. Germline CDR1 and CDR2: SNHLY and FYNNEI. This CDR3 region has 18 residues. CDR3 DNA: TGTGCCAGCAGTGACCCCTTAAAGGGGACTGTAGCCAAAAACATTCAGTACTTC. This sequence encodes CASSDPLKGTVAKNIQYF.

The chain recombines TRBV19 with TRBJ1-1, with TRBD1 identical over 8 bases. V lost 7 bases and J lost 5; bases outside the gene matches: 9. This CDR3 has 14 amino acids. Germline assignment: CDR1 LNHDA and CDR2 SQIVND (reference sequence). CDR3 in amino acids: CASTPTGESTEAFF. In nucleotides, the CDR3 is TGTGCCAGTACCCCGACAGGGGAGAGTACTGAAGCTTTCTTT.

The gene calls are TRBV28 and TRBJ2-7; D gene ambiguous. CDR3 length: 12 amino acids. CDR1 is MDHEN and CDR2 is SYDVKM in the germline V gene. Trimming removed 6 bases from V and 6 bases from J, with 12 bases in between. The CDR3 loop reads CASSSRMVEQYF. The DNA of the CDR3 is TGTGCCAGCAGCTCCAGGATGGTCGAGCAGTACTTC.

This chain connects TRBV2 to TRBJ2-7; possibly TRBD2 for D (5 bases). Per the germline V gene, CDR1 is SNHLY and CDR2 is FYNNEI. The CDR3 consists of 15 residues. V lost 4 bases to trimming and J lost 2 bases, with 15 bases between them. CDR3 nucleotides: TGTGCCAGCAGTGTCACAGCTCCTAGCCCCTACGAGCAGTACTTC. Translating it yields CASSVTAPSPYEQYF.

The chain recombines TRBV10-3 with TRBJ1-6; D unclear. The CDR3 extends over 15 amino acids. V was shortened by 4 bases and J by 7 bases, with 14 bases between the two germline ends. Per the germline V gene, CDR1 is ENHRY and CDR2 is SYGVKD. The CDR3 spells CAISASNVRNSPLHF. CDR3 DNA: TGTGCCATCAGTGCATCTAATGTGAGGAATTCACCCCTCCACTTT.

The chain employs TRBV6-5 and TRBJ1-1, with D possibly matching TRBD1 (5 bases). This CDR3 is built from 15 residues. The ends were cut back, 0 bases at V and 4 bases at J, with 12 bases in the middle. Looked up from germline, CDR1 is MNHEY and CDR2 is SVGAGI. The CDR3 here is CASSYSGVGGTEAFF. For the CDR3, the DNA is TGTGCCAGCAGTTACTCAGGGGTTGGCGGCACTGAAGCTTTCTTT.

The chain employs TRBV7-2 and TRBJ2-1; tentatively, D is TRBD2 (5 bases). CDR3 length: 15 residues. The ends were cut back, 4 bases at V and 4 bases at J, with 14 bases in the middle. Germline lookup yields CDR1 SGHTA and CDR2 FQGNSA. CDR3 region: CASSSSRLPYNEQFF. The CDR3 nucleotides read TGTGCCAGCAGCTCTTCCCGACTACCGTACAATGAGCAGTTCTTC.

The genes are TRBV7-2 and TRBJ1-2, with a weak D call TRBD1 (6 bases). Germline CDR1 SGHTA, CDR2 FQGNSA. The CDR3 length is 14 residues. The germline V and J ends were trimmed by 0 bases and 7 bases, with 12 bases remaining between them. The CDR3 spells CASSLAPGGLGYTF. In DNA form, the CDR3 reads TGTGCCAGCAGCTTAGCACCCGGGGGGCTTGGCTACACCTTC.

This rearrangement joins TRBV9 to TRBJ2-3, with TRBD1 matching 11 bases. V gave up 7 bases and J gave up 4 bases; unmatched junction bases: 2. Germline V gives CDR1 SGDLS, CDR2 YYNGEE. The CDR3 has 13 amino acids. Written as DNA, the CDR3 is TGTGCCAGCCAGGGACAGGGGGCAGATACGCAGTATTTT. This sequence encodes CASQGQGADTQYF.

The chain combines TRBV21-1 with TRBJ2-1; the DNA was not compared with TRBD2, the D call given in the table. TRBV21-1 is a pseudogene. The CDR3 extends over 16 amino acids. The CDR3 nucleotides are TGTGCCAGCAGCAAAGCTGGGAGTTTCCCCTACAATGAGCAGTTCTTC. Translated: CASSKAGSFPYNEQFF.

The chain uses TRBV7-2 and TRBJ2-2; the match to TRBD2 covers 11 bases. Germline assignment: CDR1 SGHTA and CDR2 FQGNSA. CDR3 length: 16 amino acids. Unmatched junction bases numbered 8, after V lost 6 bases and J lost 5 bases. This chain's CDR3 is CASSPRVAGGTGELFF. The CDR3 DNA reads as TGTGCCAGCAGTCCCCGGGTAGCGGGGGGGACCGGGGAGCTGTTTTTT.